This T cell receptor (beta chain) stems from a study of CD8 T cells in Susac syndrome (dated by TCRdb to about 2019). Concerning the study at large: Whether CD8+ T cell activation and differentiation in Susac syndrome was antigen driven was tested using repertoire sequencing.

RNA was extracted with the RNeasy kit and roughly 0.5 to 1 ug was reverse transcribed using random hexamers. The immunoSEQ multiplex PCR assay, which covers 54 Vbeta and 13 Jbeta segments, was used to amplify TCR beta CDR3 regions. PCR amplification bias was corrected using a synthetic template baseline for primer optimization and computational correction. As for the original processing: Reads were assigned to V, D and J genes according to IMGT and analyzed in immunoSEQ Analyzer, with only productive sequences retained. Clonality was calculated as one minus the Shannon entropy normalized by log2 of the number of productive unique sequences. For each patient and control, public and private clones were evaluated among the 100 most prevalent clones. Susac-specific clones were defined as absent from healthy and MS cohorts, around 970 published viral clones and other ImmuneACCESS disease sequences. TCRdb reprocessing: public reads trimmed at Q25 with fastp, clones called with MiXCR, in-frame beta chains kept. Rows merge per CDR3 protein into single entries with the most common DNA and genes. These V and J calls originate from TCRdb's pipeline instead of the authors' own analysis. The table for this sample lists approximately 71,000 distinct CDR3 sequences; nearly 96% of them were counted only once. Of the sample, more than 0.09% falls within the top ten clones.

CDR1 is given as MRHNA and CDR2 as SNTAGT, both from the germline V gene. The junction carries 10 bases between V and J, which are trimmed by 2 bases and 4 bases respectively. From the cysteine through the phenylalanine, the CDR3 covers 14 amino acids. Only CDR3 DNA remains: 42 bases, in frame from the first base. Worth noting for this clonotype: Its antigen is currently not known. One base away there is no much larger clone; base qualities are not given.

Peripheral blood CD8+ and CD4+ T cells from healthy donors, Susac syndrome patients and multiple sclerosis patients were profiled using high-throughput TCR beta sequencing. The multiple sclerosis controls were treatment-naive patients who had stable or active relapsing-remitting disease and met the revised McDonald criteria. CD8+ TEMRA cells were enriched by FACS, while bulk CD8+ and CD4+ T cells were purified by magnetic negative isolation. Blood was drawn into EDTA tubes, processed within 24 hours, and PBMCs were isolated by density gradient centrifugation. PBMCs destined for TCR sequencing were cryopreserved in liquid nitrogen and later thawed in a 37 °C water bath. The sorted or isolated CD4+, CD8+ and CD8+ TEMRA cells had a purity of 90% or higher. Overall study results and their limits: The number of individuals in the TCR sequencing and HLA analysis was recognized as being relatively small.

The sequence joins TRBV6-4 to TRBJ2-3, with the D gene tentatively TRBD1 or TRBD2, based on 6 matching bases in each. The material sequenced was CD4+ T cells from PBMCs. The sequence came from a human donor with multiple sclerosis. The sequence in DNA is TGTGCCAGCAGTGACGGAGGGGGGTCAGATACGCAGTATTTT. Its protein is CASSDGGGSDTQYF.